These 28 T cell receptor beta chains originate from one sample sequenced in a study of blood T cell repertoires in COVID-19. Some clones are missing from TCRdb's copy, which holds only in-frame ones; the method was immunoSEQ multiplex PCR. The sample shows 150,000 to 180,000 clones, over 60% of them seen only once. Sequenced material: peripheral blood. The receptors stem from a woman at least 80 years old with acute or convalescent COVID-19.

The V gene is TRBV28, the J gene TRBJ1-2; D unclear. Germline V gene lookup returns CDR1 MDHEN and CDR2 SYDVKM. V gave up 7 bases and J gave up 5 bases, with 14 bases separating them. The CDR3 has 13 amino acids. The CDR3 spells CASIAGDGYGYTF. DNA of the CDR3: TGTGCCAGCATCGCCGGGGATGGATATGGCTACACCTTC.

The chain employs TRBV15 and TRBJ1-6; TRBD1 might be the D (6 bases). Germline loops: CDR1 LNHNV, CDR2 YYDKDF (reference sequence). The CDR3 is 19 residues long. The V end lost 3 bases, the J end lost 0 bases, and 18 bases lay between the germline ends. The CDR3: CATSRAPIGGSSYNSPLHF. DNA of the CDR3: TGTGCCACCAGCAGGGCTCCGATAGGGGGAAGCTCCTATAATTCACCCCTCCACTTT.

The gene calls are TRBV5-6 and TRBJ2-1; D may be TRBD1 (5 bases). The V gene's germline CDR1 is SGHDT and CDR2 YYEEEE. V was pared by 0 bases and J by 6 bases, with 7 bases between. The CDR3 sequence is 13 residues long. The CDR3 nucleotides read TGTGCCAGCAGCTTGGACAGGTCCAATGAGCAGTTCTTC. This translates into CASSLDRSNEQFF.

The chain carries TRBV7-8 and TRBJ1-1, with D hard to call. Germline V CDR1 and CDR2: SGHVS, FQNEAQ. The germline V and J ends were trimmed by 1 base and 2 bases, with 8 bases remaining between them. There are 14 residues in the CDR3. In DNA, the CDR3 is TGTGCCAGCAGCTTAGAACAGACAAACACTGAAGCTTTCTTT. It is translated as CASSLEQTNTEAFF.

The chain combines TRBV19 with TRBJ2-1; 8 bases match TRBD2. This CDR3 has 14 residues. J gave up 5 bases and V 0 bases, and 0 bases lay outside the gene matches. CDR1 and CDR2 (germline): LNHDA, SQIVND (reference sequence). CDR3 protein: CASSIELADNEQFF. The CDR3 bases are TGTGCCAGTAGTATAGAACTAGCGGACAATGAGCAGTTCTTC.

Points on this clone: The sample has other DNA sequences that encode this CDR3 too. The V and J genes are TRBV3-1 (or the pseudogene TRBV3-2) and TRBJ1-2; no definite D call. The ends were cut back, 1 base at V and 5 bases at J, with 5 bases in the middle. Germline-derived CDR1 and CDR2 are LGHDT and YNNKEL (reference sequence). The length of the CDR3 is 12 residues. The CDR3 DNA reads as TGTGCCAGCAGCCAAGCGAGGTATGGCTACACCTTC. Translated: CASSQARYGYTF.

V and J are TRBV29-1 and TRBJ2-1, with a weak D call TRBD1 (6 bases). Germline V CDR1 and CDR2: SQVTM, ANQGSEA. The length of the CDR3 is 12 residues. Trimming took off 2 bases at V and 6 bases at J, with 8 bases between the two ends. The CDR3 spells CSVERDTNEQFF. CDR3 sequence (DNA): TGCAGCGTTGAACGGGACACCAATGAGCAGTTCTTC.

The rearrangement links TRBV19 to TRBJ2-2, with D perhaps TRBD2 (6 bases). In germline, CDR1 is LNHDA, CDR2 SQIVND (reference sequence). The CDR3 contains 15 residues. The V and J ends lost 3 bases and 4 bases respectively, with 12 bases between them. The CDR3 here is CASSMGGRLTGELFF. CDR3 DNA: TGTGCCAGTAGTATGGGGGGTCGTCTCACCGGGGAGCTGTTTTTT.

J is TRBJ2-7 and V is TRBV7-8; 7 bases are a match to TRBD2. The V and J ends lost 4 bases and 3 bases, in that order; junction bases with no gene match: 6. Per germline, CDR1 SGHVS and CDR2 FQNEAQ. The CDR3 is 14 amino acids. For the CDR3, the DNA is TGTGCCAGCAGCTATACACCGGGGGGCTACGAGCAGTACTTC. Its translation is CASSYTPGGYEQYF.

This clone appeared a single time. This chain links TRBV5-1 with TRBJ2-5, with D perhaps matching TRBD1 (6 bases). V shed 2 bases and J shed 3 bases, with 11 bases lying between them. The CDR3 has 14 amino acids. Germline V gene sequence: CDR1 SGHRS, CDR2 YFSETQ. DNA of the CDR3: TGCGCCAGCAGCTTACAGGGAGCGGAAGAGACCCAGTACTTC. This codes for CASSLQGAEETQYF.

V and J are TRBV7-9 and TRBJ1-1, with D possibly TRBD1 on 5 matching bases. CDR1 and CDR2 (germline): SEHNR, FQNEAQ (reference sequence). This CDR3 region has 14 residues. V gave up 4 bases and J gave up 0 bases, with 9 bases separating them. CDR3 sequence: CASSYATVNTEAFF. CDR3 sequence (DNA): TGTGCCAGCAGCTACGCGACAGTGAACACTGAAGCTTTCTTT.

CDR3 nucleotide sequence: TGCGCCAGCAGCTATCGGACAAGCACTGAAGCTTTCTTT. This translates into CASSYRTSTEAFF. The chain employs TRBV5-1 and TRBJ1-1; possible D gene TRBD1, 5 bases. V was clipped by 3 bases and J by 4 bases, with 10 bases between them. CDR1 SGHRS and CDR2 YFSETQ come from the germline V gene. The CDR3 length is 13 residues. Filled out from reference TRBV5-1 and TRBJ1-1, the complete variable domain reads KAGVTQTPRYLIKTRGQQVTLSCSPISGHRSVSWYQQTPGQGLQFLFEYFSETQRNKGNFPGRFSGRQFSNSRSEMNVSTLELGDSALYLCASSYRTSTEAFFGQGTRLTVV.

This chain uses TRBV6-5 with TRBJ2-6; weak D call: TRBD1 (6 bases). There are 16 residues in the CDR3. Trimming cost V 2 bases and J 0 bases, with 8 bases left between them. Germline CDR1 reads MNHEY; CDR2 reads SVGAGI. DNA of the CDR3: TGTGCCAGCAGTTACACAGGGCCCTCTGGGGCCAACGTCCTGACTTTC. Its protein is CASSYTGPSGANVLTF.

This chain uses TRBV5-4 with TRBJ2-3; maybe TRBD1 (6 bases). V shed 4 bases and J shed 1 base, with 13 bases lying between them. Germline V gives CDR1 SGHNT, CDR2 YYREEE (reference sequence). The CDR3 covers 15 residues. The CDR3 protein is CASSPDRSRTDTQYF. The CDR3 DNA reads TGTGCCAGCAGCCCCGACAGGTCTCGCACAGATACGCAGTATTTT.

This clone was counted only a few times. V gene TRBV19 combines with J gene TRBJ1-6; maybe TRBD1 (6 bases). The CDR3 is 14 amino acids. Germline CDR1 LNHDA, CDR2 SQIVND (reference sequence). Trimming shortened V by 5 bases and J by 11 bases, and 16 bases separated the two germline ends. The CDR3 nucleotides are TGTGCCAGTAGTGACAGACAGGATAAAGCACCCCTCCACTTT. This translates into CASSDRQDKAPLHF.

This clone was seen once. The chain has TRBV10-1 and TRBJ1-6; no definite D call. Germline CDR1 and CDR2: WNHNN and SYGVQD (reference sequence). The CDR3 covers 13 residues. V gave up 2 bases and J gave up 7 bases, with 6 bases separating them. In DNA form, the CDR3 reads TGCGCCAGCAGTGAGAACAGCAATTCACCCCTCCACTTT. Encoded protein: CASSENSNSPLHF.

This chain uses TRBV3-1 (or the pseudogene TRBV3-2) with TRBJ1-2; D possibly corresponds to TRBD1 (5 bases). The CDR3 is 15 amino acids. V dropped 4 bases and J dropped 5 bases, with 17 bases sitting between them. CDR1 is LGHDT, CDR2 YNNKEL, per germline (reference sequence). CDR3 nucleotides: TGTGCCAGCAGCCTGGGGACTGTGGGAGAGTATGGCTACACCTTC. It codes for CASSLGTVGEYGYTF.

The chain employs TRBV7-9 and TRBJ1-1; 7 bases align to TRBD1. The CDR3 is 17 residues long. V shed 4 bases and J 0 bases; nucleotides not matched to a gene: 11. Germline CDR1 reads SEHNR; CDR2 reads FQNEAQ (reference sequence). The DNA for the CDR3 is TGTGCCAGCAGCTCAGGGGGGACAGAAGAAATGAACACTGAAGCTTTCTTT. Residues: CASSSGGTEEMNTEAFF.

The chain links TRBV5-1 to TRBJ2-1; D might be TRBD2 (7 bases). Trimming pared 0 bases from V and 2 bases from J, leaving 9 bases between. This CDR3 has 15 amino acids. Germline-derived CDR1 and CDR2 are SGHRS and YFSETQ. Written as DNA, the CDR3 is TGCGCCAGCAGCTTGGTCGGGGGGCCCTACAATGAGCAGTTCTTC. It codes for CASSLVGGPYNEQFF.

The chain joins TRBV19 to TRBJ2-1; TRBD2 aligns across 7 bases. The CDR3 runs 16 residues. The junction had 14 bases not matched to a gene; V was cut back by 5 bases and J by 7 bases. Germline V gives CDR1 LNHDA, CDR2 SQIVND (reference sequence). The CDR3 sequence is CASSPNPGLGLNEQFF. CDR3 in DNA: TGTGCCAGTAGTCCCAACCCTGGACTAGGGCTGAATGAGCAGTTCTTC.

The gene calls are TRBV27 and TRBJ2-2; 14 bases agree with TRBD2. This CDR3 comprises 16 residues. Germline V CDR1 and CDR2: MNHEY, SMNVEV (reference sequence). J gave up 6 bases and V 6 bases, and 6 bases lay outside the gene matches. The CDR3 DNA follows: TGTGCCAGCAGGCCGACTAGCGGGAGGGCCGCCGGGGAGCTGTTTTTT. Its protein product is CASRPTSGRAAGELFF.

The CDR3 loop is CASSIAGTEQEKLFF. CDR3 DNA sequence: TGTGCCAGTAGTATAGCCGGGACAGAGCAAGAAAAACTGTTTTTT. The genes are TRBV19 and TRBJ1-4; the match to TRBD1 covers 7 bases. This CDR3 is 15 amino acids long. Germline V lookup: CDR1 LNHDA, CDR2 SQIVND (reference sequence). Trimming at V came to 1 base and at J to 8 bases, leaving 7 bases not matched to a gene.

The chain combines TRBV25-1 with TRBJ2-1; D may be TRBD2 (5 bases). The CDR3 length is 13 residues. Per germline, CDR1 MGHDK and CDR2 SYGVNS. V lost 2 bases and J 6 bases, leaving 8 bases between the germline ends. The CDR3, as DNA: TGTGCCAGCAGTGAAGGGCTAGCCAATGAGCAGTTCTTC. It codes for CASSEGLANEQFF.

The CDR3 sequence: CASSFGPEQGNQPQHF. The CDR3 nucleotides read TGCGCCAGCAGCTTCGGGCCTGAACAGGGTAACCAGCCCCAGCATTTT. The rearrangement links TRBV5-1 to TRBJ1-5; the D gene is possibly TRBD1 (6 bases). Germline lookup yields CDR1 SGHRS and CDR2 YFSETQ. The length of the CDR3 is 16 residues. V gave up 2 bases and J gave up 7 bases, with 19 bases separating them.

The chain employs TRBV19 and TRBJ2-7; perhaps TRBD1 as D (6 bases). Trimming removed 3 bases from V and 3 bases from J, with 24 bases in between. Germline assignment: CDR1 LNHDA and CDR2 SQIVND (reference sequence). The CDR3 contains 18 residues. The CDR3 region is CASSIRGILTGGYYEQYF. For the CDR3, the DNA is TGTGCCAGTAGTATTAGGGGAATTTTGACAGGAGGATACTACGAGCAGTACTTC.

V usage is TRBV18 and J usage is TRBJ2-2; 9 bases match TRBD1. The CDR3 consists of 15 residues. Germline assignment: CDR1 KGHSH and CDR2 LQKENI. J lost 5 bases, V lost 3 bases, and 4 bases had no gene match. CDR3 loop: CASSPWDRETGELFF. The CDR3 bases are TGTGCCAGCTCACCGTGGGACAGGGAAACCGGGGAGCTGTTTTTT. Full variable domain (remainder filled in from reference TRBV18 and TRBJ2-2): NAGVMQNPRHLVRRRGQEARLRCSPMKGHSHVYWYRQLPEEGLKFMVYLQKENIIDESGMPKERFSAEFPKEGPSILRIQQVVRGDSAAYFCASSPWDRETGELFFGEGSRLTVL.

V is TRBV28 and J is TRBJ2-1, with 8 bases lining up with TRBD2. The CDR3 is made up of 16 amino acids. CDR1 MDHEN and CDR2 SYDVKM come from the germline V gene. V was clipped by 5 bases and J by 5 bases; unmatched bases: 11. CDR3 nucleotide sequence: TGTGCCAGCAGTCCCCAAGAAGCGCGGGGGGACAATGAGCAGTTCTTC. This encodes CASSPQEARGDNEQFF.

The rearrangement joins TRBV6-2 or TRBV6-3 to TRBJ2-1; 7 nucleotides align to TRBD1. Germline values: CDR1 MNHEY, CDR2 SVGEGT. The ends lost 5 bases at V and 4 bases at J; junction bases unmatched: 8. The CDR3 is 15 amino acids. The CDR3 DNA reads TGTGCCAGCAGTACGGGGACAGTAAATTACAATGAGCAGTTCTTC. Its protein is CASSTGTVNYNEQFF.